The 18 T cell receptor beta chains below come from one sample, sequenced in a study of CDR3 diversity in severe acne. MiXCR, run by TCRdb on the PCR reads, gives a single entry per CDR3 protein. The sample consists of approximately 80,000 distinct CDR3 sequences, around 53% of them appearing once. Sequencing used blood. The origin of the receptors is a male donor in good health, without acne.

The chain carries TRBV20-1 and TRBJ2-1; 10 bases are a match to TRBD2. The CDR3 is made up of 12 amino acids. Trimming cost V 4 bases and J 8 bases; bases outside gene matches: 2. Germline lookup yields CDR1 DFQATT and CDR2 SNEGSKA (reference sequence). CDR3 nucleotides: TGCAGTGCTACTAGCGGGAGTGATGAGCAGTTCTTC. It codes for CSATSGSDEQFF.

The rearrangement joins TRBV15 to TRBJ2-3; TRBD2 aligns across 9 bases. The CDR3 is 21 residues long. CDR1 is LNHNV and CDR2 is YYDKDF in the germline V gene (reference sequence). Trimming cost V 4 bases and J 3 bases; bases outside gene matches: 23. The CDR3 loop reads CATSTGQASRGGEAGTDTQYF. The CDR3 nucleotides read TGTGCCACCAGCACTGGACAGGCATCACGCGGGGGGGAGGCGGGAACAGATACGCAGTATTTT.

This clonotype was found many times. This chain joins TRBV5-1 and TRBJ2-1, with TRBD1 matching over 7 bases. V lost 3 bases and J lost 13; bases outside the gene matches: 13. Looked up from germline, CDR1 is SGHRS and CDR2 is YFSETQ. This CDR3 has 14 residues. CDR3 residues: CASSYRGGESPQFF. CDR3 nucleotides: TGCGCCAGCAGCTACAGGGGTGGGGAGTCCCCCCAGTTCTTC.

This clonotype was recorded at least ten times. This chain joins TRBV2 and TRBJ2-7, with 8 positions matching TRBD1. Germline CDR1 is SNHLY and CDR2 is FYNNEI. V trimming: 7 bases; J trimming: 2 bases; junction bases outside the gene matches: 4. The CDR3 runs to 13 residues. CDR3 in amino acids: CASKQDRAYEQYF. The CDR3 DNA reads TGTGCCAGCAAACAGGACAGGGCCTACGAGCAGTACTTC.

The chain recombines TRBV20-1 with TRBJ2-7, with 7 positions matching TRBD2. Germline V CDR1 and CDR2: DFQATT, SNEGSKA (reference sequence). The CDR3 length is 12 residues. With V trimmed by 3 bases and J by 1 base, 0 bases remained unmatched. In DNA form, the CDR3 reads TGCAGTGCTAGCGGGAGGTCCTACGAGCAGTACTTC. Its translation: CSASGRSYEQYF.

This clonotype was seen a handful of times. This CDR3 is CASRVQGQPQHF. The CDR3 coding sequence is TGTGCCAGCAGAGTACAGGGTCAGCCCCAGCATTTT. This chain uses TRBV2 with TRBJ1-5, with D perhaps TRBD1 (6 bases). The germline CDR1 and CDR2 sequences are SNHLY and FYNNEI. This CDR3 region has 12 residues. V was clipped by 6 bases and J by 6 bases, with 9 bases between them.

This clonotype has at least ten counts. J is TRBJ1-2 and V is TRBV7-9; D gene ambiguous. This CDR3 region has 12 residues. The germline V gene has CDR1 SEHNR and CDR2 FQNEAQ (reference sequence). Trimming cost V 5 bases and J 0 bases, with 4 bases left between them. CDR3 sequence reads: CASSPTNYGYTF. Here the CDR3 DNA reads TGTGCCAGCAGCCCTACTAACTATGGCTACACCTTC.

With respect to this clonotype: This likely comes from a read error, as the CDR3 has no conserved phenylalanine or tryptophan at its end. The CDR3 sequence: CASSLGQDYGQYL. The DNA of the CDR3 is TGTGCCAGCAGTTTAGGCCAGGACTACGGGCAGTACCTC. The rearrangement uses TRBV12-3 or TRBV12-4 and TRBJ2-7, with D possibly TRBD2 on 6 matching bases. The CDR3 length is 13 residues.

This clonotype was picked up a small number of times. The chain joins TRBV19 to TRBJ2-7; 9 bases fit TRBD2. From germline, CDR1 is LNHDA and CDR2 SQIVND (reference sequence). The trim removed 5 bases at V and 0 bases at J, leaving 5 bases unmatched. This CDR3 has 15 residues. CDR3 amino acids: CASSVIAGASYEQYF. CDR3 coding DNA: TGTGCCAGTAGTGTAATAGCGGGAGCCTCCTACGAGCAGTACTTC.

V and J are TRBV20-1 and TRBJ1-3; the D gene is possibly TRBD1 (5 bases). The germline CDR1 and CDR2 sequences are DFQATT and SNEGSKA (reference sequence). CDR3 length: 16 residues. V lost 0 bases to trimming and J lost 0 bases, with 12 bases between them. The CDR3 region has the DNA TGCAGTGCTAGAGATCAGAGGGGATCCTCTGGAAACACCATATATTTT. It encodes CSARDQRGSSGNTIYF.

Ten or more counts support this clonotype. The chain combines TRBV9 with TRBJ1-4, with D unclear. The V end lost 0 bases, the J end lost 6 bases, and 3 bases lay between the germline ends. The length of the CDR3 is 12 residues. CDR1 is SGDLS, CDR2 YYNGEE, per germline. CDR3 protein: CASSVGDEKLFF. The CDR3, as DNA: TGTGCCAGCAGCGTAGGAGATGAAAAACTGTTTTTT.

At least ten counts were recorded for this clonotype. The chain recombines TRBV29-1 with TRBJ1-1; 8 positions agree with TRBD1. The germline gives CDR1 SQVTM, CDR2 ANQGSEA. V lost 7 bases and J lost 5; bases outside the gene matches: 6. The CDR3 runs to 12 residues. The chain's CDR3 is CSGTGFRTEAFF. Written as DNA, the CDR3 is TGCAGCGGGACAGGGTTTAGGACTGAAGCTTTCTTT.

This CDR3 reads CSVEGTSGRSEQYF. In DNA form, the CDR3 reads TGCAGCGTTGAAGGGACTAGCGGGAGGTCCGAGCAGTACTTC. This chain connects TRBV29-1 to TRBJ2-7; 14 positions agree with TRBD2. The ends lost 1 base at V and 6 bases at J; junction bases unmatched: 2. Germline V gene sequence: CDR1 SQVTM, CDR2 ANQGSEA. The CDR3 covers 14 residues.

The chain's CDR3 is CASSFVIGTGTGKLFF. The CDR3 region has the DNA TGTGCCAGCAGTTTTGTCATCGGGACAGGGACGGGGAAACTGTTTTTT. V is TRBV25-1 and J is TRBJ1-4; TRBD1 aligns across 9 bases. Germline loops: CDR1 MGHDK, CDR2 SYGVNS. Unmatched junction bases numbered 15, after V lost 5 bases and J lost 11 bases. This CDR3 has 16 amino acids.

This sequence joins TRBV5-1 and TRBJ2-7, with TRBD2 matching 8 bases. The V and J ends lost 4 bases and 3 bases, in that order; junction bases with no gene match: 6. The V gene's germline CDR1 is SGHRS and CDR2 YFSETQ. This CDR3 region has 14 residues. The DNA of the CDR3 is TGCGCCAGCAGCGCGGGGGGAAGTCACTACGAGCAGTACTTC. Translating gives CASSAGGSHYEQYF.

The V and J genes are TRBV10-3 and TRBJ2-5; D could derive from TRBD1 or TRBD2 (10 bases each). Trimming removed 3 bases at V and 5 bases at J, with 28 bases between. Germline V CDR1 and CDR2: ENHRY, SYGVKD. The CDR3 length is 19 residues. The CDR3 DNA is TGTGCCATCAGTGACCCGCCTAGCGGGAGAAGGACAGGGGGGGAGACCCAGTACTTC. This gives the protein CAISDPPSGRRTGGETQYF.

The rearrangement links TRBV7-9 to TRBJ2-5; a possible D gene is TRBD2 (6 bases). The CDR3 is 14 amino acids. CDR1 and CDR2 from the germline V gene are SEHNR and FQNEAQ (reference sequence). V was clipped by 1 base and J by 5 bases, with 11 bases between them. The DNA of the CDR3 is TGTGCCAGCAGCTTAGGAGGACTACGGGAGACCCAGTACTTC. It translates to CASSLGGLRETQYF.

The CDR3 is CASSLRLAGGHEQYF. In DNA form, the CDR3 reads TGCGCCAGCAGCTTGCGGCTAGCGGGAGGCCACGAGCAGTACTTC. The chain is built from TRBV5-1 and TRBJ2-7; 11 bases are shared with TRBD2. Germline V lookup: CDR1 SGHRS, CDR2 YFSETQ. CDR3 size: 15 residues. J gave up 5 bases and V 1 base, and 5 bases lay outside the gene matches.